The 29 T cell receptor beta chains given below trace back to one sample, sequenced in a study of long-term antiretroviral therapy in people with HIV (dated by TCRdb to 2021 to 2024). The immunoSEQ hsTCRB v3.0 assay was used at survey level resolution to sequence the TRB variable region. TCRdb's version of the immuneACCESS table is confined to in-frame rearrangements and falls short of the full clone set. An unresolved V gene accounts for under half of the shortfall where checked; the remainder is of unknown origin. The sample yields 30,000 or so clones; around 83% were counted once. Together, the top ten hold roughly 6.4% of the sample. The material was unsorted PBMCs, obtained 0.4 years after starting antiretroviral therapy. The receptor source for this set is a young man with HIV.

This chain links TRBV5-8 with TRBJ1-1, with 7 bases that match TRBD1. Germline assignment: CDR1 SGHTS and CDR2 YDEGEE. The CDR3 contains 15 residues. The junction had 11 bases not matched to a gene; V was cut back by 4 bases and J by 5 bases. CDR3 coding DNA: TGTGCCAGCAGCCCTGAAGAGGGGGCGCGGACTGAAGCTTTCTTT. It is translated as CASSPEEGARTEAFF.

Only a few counts were recorded for this clone. The chain carries TRBV27 and TRBJ1-5; 9 bases align to TRBD1. The germline CDR1 and CDR2 sequences are MNHEY and SMNVEV (reference sequence). With V trimmed by 5 bases and J by 4 bases, 6 bases remained unmatched. The CDR3 has 15 amino acids. Written as DNA, the CDR3 is TGTGCCAGCAGTGAGACCGGGACAGGGAATCAGCCCCAGCATTTT. Translation: CASSETGTGNQPQHF.

CDR3 bases: TGTGCCAGCATCCACCGGCAGGCTAATGAAAAACTGTTTTTT. It codes for CASIHRQANEKLFF. This sequence joins TRBV28 and TRBJ1-4; D not resolved. Germline-derived CDR1 and CDR2 are MDHEN and SYDVKM. The CDR3 sequence is 14 residues long. V gave up 7 bases and J gave up 3 bases, with 12 bases separating them. The complete variable domain, with remaining parts taken from reference TRBV28 and TRBJ1-4, reads DVKVTQSSRYLVKRTGEKVFLECVQDMDHENMFWYRQDPGLGLRLIYFSYDVKMKEKGDIPEGYSVSREKKERFSLILESASTNQTSMYLCASIHRQANEKLFFGSGTQLSVL.

The chain employs TRBV29-1 and TRBJ1-2, with D unresolved. Germline CDR1 is SQVTM and CDR2 is ANQGSEA. The CDR3 runs to 12 residues. V lost 2 bases and J 10 bases, leaving 14 bases between the germline ends. This CDR3 reads CSVEPGNGDYTF. The CDR3 DNA follows: TGCAGCGTTGAACCGGGGAACGGTGACTACACCTTC.

This clone was counted only a few times. V usage is TRBV6-5 and J usage is TRBJ2-7; TRBD1 matches at 7 bases. The CDR3 has 14 amino acids. The germline CDR1 and CDR2 sequences are MNHEY and SVGAGI. Trimming removed 5 bases from V and 4 bases from J; junction bases left unmatched: 8. The DNA for the CDR3 is TGTGCCAGCAGTACTGGACAGGAGGCGTACGAGCAGTACTTC. It yields the protein CASSTGQEAYEQYF.

The chain joins TRBV7-8 to TRBJ2-1, with 8 nucleotides matching TRBD2. Germline CDR1 reads SGHVS; CDR2 reads FQNEAQ. V trimming: 5 bases; J trimming: 6 bases; junction bases outside the gene matches: 6. There are 14 residues in the CDR3. The CDR3 here is CASSIGTRANEQFF. The CDR3 region has the DNA TGTGCCAGCAGCATCGGGACTAGGGCCAATGAGCAGTTCTTC.

This rearrangement joins TRBV9 to TRBJ2-1, with 10 bases identical to TRBD2. Germline trimming cut 4 bases from V and 1 base from J; bases unmatched to any gene: 11. The CDR3 totals 18 residues. The germline V gene encodes CDR1 SGDLS and CDR2 YYNGEE. The CDR3 DNA follows: TGTGCCAGCAGCCCCCGGATAGCGGGGGGTCCTTCCTACAATGAGCAGTTCTTC. Translation: CASSPRIAGGPSYNEQFF.

The chain combines TRBV19 with TRBJ2-6; perhaps TRBD2 as D (5 bases). The V end lost 5 bases, the J end lost 4 bases, and 27 bases lay between the germline ends. CDR1 is LNHDA, CDR2 SQIVND, per germline (reference sequence). CDR3 length: 20 amino acids. CDR3 in amino acids: CASSLVSVGANLGGANVLTF. DNA of the CDR3: TGTGCCAGTAGTCTGGTTAGTGTGGGAGCCAATTTGGGAGGGGCCAACGTCCTGACTTTC.

This chain links TRBV11-2 with TRBJ2-7, with D uncertain. Per the germline V gene, CDR1 is SGHAT and CDR2 is FQNNGV. V gave up 1 base and J gave up 5 bases, with 15 bases separating them. The CDR3 loop spans 15 amino acids. The CDR3 nucleotides read TGTGCCAGCAGCTTAGTTGGACGCATGATCCACGAGCAGTACTTC. Translating gives CASSLVGRMIHEQYF.

The chain has TRBV10-2 and TRBJ2-1; no firm D call. V was pared by 0 bases and J by 8 bases, with 5 bases between. The germline CDR1 and CDR2 sequences are WSHSY and SAAADI. There are 12 residues in the CDR3. This chain's CDR3 is CASSESLDEQFF. The CDR3 bases are TGCGCCAGCAGTGAGTCGTTGGATGAGCAGTTCTTC.

J is TRBJ2-2 and V is TRBV5-1, with TRBD2 as a possible D gene (6 bases). Germline V gene sequence: CDR1 SGHRS, CDR2 YFSETQ. V dropped 3 bases and J dropped 2 bases, with 11 bases sitting between them. This CDR3 comprises 15 residues. The CDR3 protein is CASSSGLLNTGELFF. The CDR3 nucleotides read TGCGCCAGCAGCTCGGGACTTCTTAACACCGGGGAGCTGTTTTTT.

V and J are TRBV7-6 and TRBJ2-2; D is perhaps TRBD2 (5 bases). The length of the CDR3 is 16 residues. Trimming removed 1 base from V and 5 bases from J, with 14 bases in between. Germline V lookup: CDR1 SGHVS, CDR2 FNYEAQ. The CDR3, as DNA: TGTGCCAGCAGCTTAGGCGGGCAGGTTCCGACCGGGGAGCTGTTTTTT. It translates to CASSLGGQVPTGELFF.

The DNA for the CDR3 is TGCGCCAGCAGTCAATTGGGAAACAGGGCCTCCTACGAGCAGTACTTC. It yields the protein CASSQLGNRASYEQYF. This chain links TRBV23-1 with TRBJ2-7, with a weak D call TRBD1 (6 bases). TRBV23-1 is sorted into the ORF group, with uncertain function. The CDR3 has 16 residues. With 1 base removed from V and 0 bases from J, the gap between germline ends came to 13 bases.

The chain couples TRBV28 to TRBJ2-7, with 7 bases matching TRBD1. The CDR3 contains 13 residues. CDR1 is MDHEN, CDR2 SYDVKM, per germline. Trimming removed 3 bases from V and 6 bases from J; junction bases left unmatched: 5. CDR3 in amino acids: CASSFLQGREQYF. CDR3 DNA: TGTGCCAGCAGTTTCCTACAGGGGCGCGAGCAGTACTTC. The complete variable domain, with remaining parts taken from reference TRBV28 and TRBJ2-7, reads DVKVTQSSRYLVKRTGEKVFLECVQDMDHENMFWYRQDPGLGLRLIYFSYDVKMKEKGDIPEGYSVSREKKERFSLILESASTNQTSMYLCASSFLQGREQYFGPGTRLTVT.

This chain connects TRBV7-8 to TRBJ2-1; 9 nucleotides align to TRBD1. Germline-derived CDR1 and CDR2 are SGHVS and FQNEAQ. J lost 6 bases, V lost 2 bases, and 5 bases had no gene match. This CDR3 comprises 15 residues. The CDR3, as DNA: TGTGCCAGCAGCTTACCCGGACAGGGGATCAATGAGCAGTTCTTC. Residues: CASSLPGQGINEQFF.

The chain carries TRBV9 and TRBJ2-7; TRBD1 might be the D (6 bases). This CDR3 region has 16 residues. V lost 0 bases and J lost 0, with 13 bases in between. Per the germline V gene, CDR1 is SGDLS and CDR2 is YYNGEE. The CDR3 reads CASSVGVTDSSYEQYF. The CDR3 DNA follows: TGTGCCAGCAGCGTAGGGGTTACGGACAGCTCCTACGAGCAGTACTTC.

This clone showed up just once. The gene calls are TRBV9 and TRBJ1-1; D not certain. There are 12 residues in the CDR3. Germline CDR1 is SGDLS and CDR2 is YYNGEE. V lost 3 bases, J lost 11 bases, and 14 bases lay in between. In nucleotides, the CDR3 is TGTGCCAGCAGCGGCCCCCGGGGTCCGGCTTTCTTT. Translated, it gives CASSGPRGPAFF.

This chain connects TRBV27 to TRBJ1-5, with a weak D call TRBD1 (6 bases). Germline assignment: CDR1 MNHEY and CDR2 SMNVEV (reference sequence). The CDR3 sequence is 15 residues long. Trimming took 5 bases from V and 0 from J, leaving 11 bases between them. The CDR3 DNA reads as TGTGCCAGCAGTGTGGACAGCGGTAGCAATCAGCCCCAGCATTTT. Its protein product is CASSVDSGSNQPQHF.

The J gene is TRBJ2-7, the V gene TRBV9, with a tentative D call TRBD2 (5 bases). With 0 bases removed from V and 4 bases from J, the gap between germline ends came to 11 bases. The CDR3 length is 14 residues. Germline assignment: CDR1 SGDLS and CDR2 YYNGEE. In DNA form, the CDR3 reads TGTGCCAGCAGCGTAGGGGAGTCTATTTACGAGCAGTACTTC. It translates to CASSVGESIYEQYF.

V and J are TRBV19 and TRBJ1-2; D call uncertain. The V and J ends lost 3 bases and 3 bases respectively, with 11 bases between them. The CDR3 covers 14 residues. Germline V gene lookup returns CDR1 LNHDA and CDR2 SQIVND (reference sequence). CDR3 nucleotides: TGTGCCAGTAGTATTGTGGGTTTTGACTATGGCTACACCTTC. Translating it yields CASSIVGFDYGYTF.

This chain uses TRBV7-2 with TRBJ1-1, with TRBD1 as a possible D gene (5 bases). The CDR3 spans 13 residues. Per germline, CDR1 SGHTA and CDR2 FQGNSA. Between the trimmed V and J ends, which lost 2 bases and 6 bases, there was a span of 10 bases. CDR3: CASSLTGRAEAFF. CDR3 sequence (DNA): TGTGCCAGCAGCTTAACGGGGCGGGCTGAAGCTTTCTTT.

The V and J genes are TRBV5-4 and TRBJ2-4, with D perhaps matching TRBD2 (5 bases). Between the trimmed V and J ends, which lost 5 bases and 8 bases, there was a span of 23 bases. The germline V gene encodes CDR1 SGHNT and CDR2 YYREEE (reference sequence). The CDR3 is 16 amino acids. For the CDR3, the DNA is TGTGCCAGCAGTTCGAAGTCTCGGGGTGTGAGGGACATTCAGTACTTC. It specifies CASSSKSRGVRDIQYF.

The CDR3 loop is CASSITLGGGAKNIQYF. The CDR3 region has the DNA TGTGCCAGTAGTATAACGCTGGGGGGGGGAGCCAAAAACATTCAGTACTTC. The chain uses TRBV19 and TRBJ2-4, with 7 bases fitting TRBD2. V was clipped by 2 bases and J by 0 bases; unmatched bases: 7. The germline CDR1 and CDR2 sequences are LNHDA and SQIVND (reference sequence). The CDR3 loop spans 17 amino acids.

The chain combines TRBV6-5 with TRBJ1-2, with D possibly TRBD1 on 5 matching bases. The germline V and J ends were trimmed by 4 bases and 4 bases, with 13 bases remaining between them. Germline CDR1 is MNHEY and CDR2 is SVGAGI. The CDR3 extends over 14 amino acids. The DNA of the CDR3 is TGTGCCAGCAGTTTACAGGTGCCAGTCTATGGCTACACCTTC. It codes for CASSLQVPVYGYTF.

V and J are TRBV6-5 and TRBJ1-4; D might be TRBD1 (6 bases). Germline V gene data show CDR1 as MNHEY and CDR2 as SVGAGI. Trimming took off 6 bases at V and 2 bases at J, with 13 bases between the two ends. The CDR3 totals 15 residues. The CDR3 DNA sequence: TGTGCCAGCAGCTCACAGGGCCACACTAATGAAAAACTGTTTTTT. Its translation: CASSSQGHTNEKLFF.

The genes are TRBV12-5 and TRBJ2-7; the D is unclear. The CDR3 extends over 10 amino acids. Trimming took 6 bases from V and 5 from J, leaving 5 bases between them. Germline V CDR1 and CDR2: LGHNT, FRNRAP. CDR3 coding DNA: TGTGCTAGTGGAACGAACGAGCAGTACTTC. It yields the protein CASGTNEQYF.

V and J are TRBV4-2 and TRBJ2-7; D uncertain. Trimming cost V 4 bases and J 7 bases, with 11 bases left between them. CDR3 length: 12 amino acids. CDR1 is LGHNA and CDR2 is YNFKEQ in the germline V gene. Here the CDR3 DNA reads TGTGCCAGCAGCCTCAGGCCCGGGGAGCAGTACTTC. Its protein is CASSLRPGEQYF.

CDR3 coding DNA: TGCGCCAGCAGCCAAGATCCTGACCCGTACAATGAGCAGTTCTTC. It translates to CASSQDPDPYNEQFF. The chain joins TRBV4-3 to TRBJ2-1; no clear D gene. Trimming cost V 0 bases and J 4 bases, with 10 bases left between them. The CDR3 consists of 15 residues. Germline assignment: CDR1 LGHNA and CDR2 YSLEER.

The chain employs TRBV4-1 and TRBJ1-6; D remains ambiguous. V lost 3 bases and J lost 5, with 14 bases in between. Germline loops: CDR1 MGHRA, CDR2 YSYEKL. The CDR3 length is 16 residues. CDR3 sequence reads: CASSQVPRADNSPLHF. CDR3 sequence (DNA): TGCGCCAGCAGCCAGGTACCGCGGGCTGATAATTCACCCCTCCACTTT.